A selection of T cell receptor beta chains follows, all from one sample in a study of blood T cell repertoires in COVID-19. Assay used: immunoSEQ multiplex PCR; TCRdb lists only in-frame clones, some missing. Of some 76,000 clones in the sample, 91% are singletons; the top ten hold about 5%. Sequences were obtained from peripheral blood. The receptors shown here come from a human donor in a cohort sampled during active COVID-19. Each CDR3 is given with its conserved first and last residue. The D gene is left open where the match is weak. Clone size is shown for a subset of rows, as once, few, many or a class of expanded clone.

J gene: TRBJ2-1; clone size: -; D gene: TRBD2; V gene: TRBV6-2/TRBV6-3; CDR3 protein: CASSYGGLALYNEQFF; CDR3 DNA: TGTGCCAGCAGTTACGGGGGACTAGCCCTTTACAATGAGCAGTTCTTC
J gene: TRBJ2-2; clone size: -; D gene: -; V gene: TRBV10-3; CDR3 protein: CAISHPNTGIGGELFF; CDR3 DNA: TGTGCCATCAGCCACCCAAACACAGGGATCGGCGGGGAGCTGTTTTTT
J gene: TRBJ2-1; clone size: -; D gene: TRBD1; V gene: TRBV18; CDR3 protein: CASSPPRTGSILTYNEQFF; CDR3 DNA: TGTGCCAGCTCACCCCCCCGGACAGGGTCCATCTTAACCTACAATGAGCAGTTCTTC
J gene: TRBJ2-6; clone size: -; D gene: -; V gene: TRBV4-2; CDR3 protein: CASSQDSSTSSGANVLTF; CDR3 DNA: TGTGCCAGCAGCCAAGATTCTTCAACGAGCTCTGGGGCCAACGTCCTGACTTTC
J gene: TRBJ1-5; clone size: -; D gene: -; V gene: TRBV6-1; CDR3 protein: CASSEAAYYNQPQHF; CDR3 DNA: TGTGCCAGCAGTGAAGCAGCTTACTACAATCAGCCCCAGCATTTT
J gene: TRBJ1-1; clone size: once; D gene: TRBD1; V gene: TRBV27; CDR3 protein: CASSLGTALGTEAFF; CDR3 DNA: TGTGCCAGCAGTCTCGGGACAGCCTTGGGCACTGAAGCTTTCTTT
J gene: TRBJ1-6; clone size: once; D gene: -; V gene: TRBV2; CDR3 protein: CASSISGDGGTSPLHF; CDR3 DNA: TGTGCCAGCAGCATTTCAGGGGATGGTGGGACTTCACCCCTCCACTTT
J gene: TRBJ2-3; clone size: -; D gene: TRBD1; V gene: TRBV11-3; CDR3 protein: CASQRDRGTDTQYF; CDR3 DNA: TGTGCCAGCCAGAGGGACAGGGGCACAGATACGCAGTATTTT
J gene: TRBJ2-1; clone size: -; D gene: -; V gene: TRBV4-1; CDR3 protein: CASSQEGQGGNEQFF; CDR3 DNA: TGCGCCAGCAGCCAAGAAGGCCAGGGAGGCAATGAGCAGTTCTTC
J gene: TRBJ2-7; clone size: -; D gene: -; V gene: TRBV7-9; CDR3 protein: CASRPRDEPYEQYF; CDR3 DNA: TGTGCCAGCAGGCCGCGGGACGAGCCCTACGAGCAGTACTTC
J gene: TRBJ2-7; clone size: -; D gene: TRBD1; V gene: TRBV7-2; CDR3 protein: CASSLMGQGYEQYF; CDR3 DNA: TGTGCCAGCAGCTTAATGGGACAGGGCTACGAGCAGTACTTC
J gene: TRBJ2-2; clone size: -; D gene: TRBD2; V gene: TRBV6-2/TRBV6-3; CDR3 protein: CASSQSGTSGTGELFF; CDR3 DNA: TGTGCCAGCAGCCAGTCCGGGACTAGCGGTACCGGGGAGCTGTTTTTT
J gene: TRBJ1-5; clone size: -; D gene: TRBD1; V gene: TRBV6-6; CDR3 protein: CASSADRGNQPQHF; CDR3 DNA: TGTGCCAGCAGTGCGGACAGGGGCAATCAGCCCCAGCATTTT
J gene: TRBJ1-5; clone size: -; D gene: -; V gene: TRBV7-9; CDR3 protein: CASSLTLGVSNQPQHF; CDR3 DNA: TGTGCCAGCAGCTTAACGCTAGGGGTTAGCAATCAGCCCCAGCATTTT
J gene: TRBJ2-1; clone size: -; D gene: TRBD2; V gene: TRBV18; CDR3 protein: CASSPRTGGYNEQFF; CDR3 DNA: TGTGCCAGCTCACCAAGGACGGGGGGGTACAATGAGCAGTTCTTC
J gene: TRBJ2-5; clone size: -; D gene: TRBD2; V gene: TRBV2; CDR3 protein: CASSEGRGGQETQYF; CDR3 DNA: TGTGCCAGCAGTGAAGGTCGGGGGGGCCAAGAGACCCAGTACTTC
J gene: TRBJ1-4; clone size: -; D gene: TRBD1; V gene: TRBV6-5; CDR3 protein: CASSPDRVNDEKLFF; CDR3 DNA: TGTGCCAGCAGCCCCGACAGGGTGAATGATGAAAAACTGTTTTTT
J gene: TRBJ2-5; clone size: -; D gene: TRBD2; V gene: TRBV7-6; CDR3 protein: CASSKTSGAAGETQYF; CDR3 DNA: TGTGCCAGCAGCAAGACTAGCGGGGCTGCCGGTGAGACCCAGTACTTC
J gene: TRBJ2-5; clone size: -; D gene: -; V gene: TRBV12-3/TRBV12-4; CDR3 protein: CASSMGTQETQYF; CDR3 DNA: TGTGCCAGCAGTATGGGGACACAAGAGACCCAGTACTTC
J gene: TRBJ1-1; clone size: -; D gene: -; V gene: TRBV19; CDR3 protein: CASRTGWTEAFF; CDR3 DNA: TGTGCCAGTAGGACAGGTTGGACTGAAGCTTTCTTT
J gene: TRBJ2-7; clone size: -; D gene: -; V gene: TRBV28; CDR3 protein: CASMGPDRTPYEQYF; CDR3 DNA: TGTGCCAGCATGGGACCCGACAGGACCCCTTACGAGCAGTACTTC
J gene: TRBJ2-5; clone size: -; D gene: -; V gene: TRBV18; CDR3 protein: CASSRRARGQETQYF; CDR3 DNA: TGTGCCAGCTCACGCCGGGCGCGGGGCCAAGAGACCCAGTACTTC
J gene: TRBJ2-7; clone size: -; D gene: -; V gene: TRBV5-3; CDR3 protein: CARSEDRFHEQYF; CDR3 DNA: TGTGCCAGAAGCGAAGACAGGTTCCACGAGCAGTACTTC
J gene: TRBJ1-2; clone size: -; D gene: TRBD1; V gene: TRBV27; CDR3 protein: CASSDGQGARWYGYTF; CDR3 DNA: TGTGCCAGCAGCGACGGACAGGGGGCGCGTTGGTATGGCTACACCTTC
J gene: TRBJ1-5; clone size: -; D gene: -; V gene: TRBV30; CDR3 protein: CAWSVAQGPQPQHF; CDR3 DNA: TGTGCCTGGAGTGTAGCTCAGGGCCCTCAGCCCCAGCATTTT
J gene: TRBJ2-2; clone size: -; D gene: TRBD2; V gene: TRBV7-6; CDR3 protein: CASSLSGGAIGELFF; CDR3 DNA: TGTGCCAGCAGCCTCAGCGGGGGGGCCATCGGGGAGCTGTTTTTT
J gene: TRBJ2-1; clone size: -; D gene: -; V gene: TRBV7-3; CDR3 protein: CASSPTRGFYNEQFF; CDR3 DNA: TGTGCCAGCAGCCCCACAAGGGGATTCTACAATGAGCAGTTCTTC
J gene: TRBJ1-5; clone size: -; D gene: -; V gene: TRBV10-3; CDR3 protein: CAISESRGSNQPQHF; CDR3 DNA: TGTGCCATCAGTGAGTCGCGGGGTAGCAATCAGCCCCAGCATTTT
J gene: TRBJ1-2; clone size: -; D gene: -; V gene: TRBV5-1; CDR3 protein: CASSFLITGTYGYTF; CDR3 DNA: TGCGCCAGCAGCTTCCTAATTACAGGGACCTATGGCTACACCTTC
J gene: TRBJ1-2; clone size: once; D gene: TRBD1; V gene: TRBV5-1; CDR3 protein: CASRLAPGQGGYGYTF; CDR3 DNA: TGCGCCAGCAGACTTGCCCCGGGACAGGGAGGCTATGGCTACACCTTC
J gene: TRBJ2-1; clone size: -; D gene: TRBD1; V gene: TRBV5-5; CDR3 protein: CASSPTGDSYNEQFF; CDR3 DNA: TGTGCCAGCAGCCCGACAGGGGACTCCTACAATGAGCAGTTCTTC
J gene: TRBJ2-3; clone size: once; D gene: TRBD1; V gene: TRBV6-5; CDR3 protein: CASSSGQGPDTQYF; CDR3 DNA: TGTGCCAGCAGTTCCGGACAGGGCCCAGATACGCAGTATTTT
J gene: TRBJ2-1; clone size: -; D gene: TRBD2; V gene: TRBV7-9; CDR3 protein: CASSFGLAGGRRNYNEQFF; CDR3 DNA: TGTGCCAGCAGCTTCGGACTAGCGGGGGGCCGGAGGAATTACAATGAGCAGTTCTTC
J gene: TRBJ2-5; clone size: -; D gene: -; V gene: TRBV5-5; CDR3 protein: CASSLGVMGATETQYF; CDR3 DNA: TGTGCCAGCAGCTTGGGTGTGATGGGGGCCACAGAGACCCAGTACTTC
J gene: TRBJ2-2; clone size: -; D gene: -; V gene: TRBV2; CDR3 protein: CASSLDYTGELFF; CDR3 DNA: TGTGCCAGCAGCTTGGACTACACCGGGGAGCTGTTTTTT
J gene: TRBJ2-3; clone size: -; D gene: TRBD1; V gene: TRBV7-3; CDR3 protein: CASSQDRDRTYTQYF; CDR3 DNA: TGTGCCAGCAGCCAGGACAGGGATCGCACTTATACGCAGTATTTT
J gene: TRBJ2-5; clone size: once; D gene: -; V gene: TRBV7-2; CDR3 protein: CASSLGGYQETQYF; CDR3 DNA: TGTGCCAGCAGCTTGGGGGGTTACCAAGAGACCCAGTACTTC
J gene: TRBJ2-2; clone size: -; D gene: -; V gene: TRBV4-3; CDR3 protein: CASSQDFPPSGELFF; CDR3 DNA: TGCGCCAGCAGCCAAGATTTTCCCCCTTCCGGGGAGCTGTTTTTT
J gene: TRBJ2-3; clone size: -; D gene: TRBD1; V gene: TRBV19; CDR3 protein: CASSTQGARFTDTQYF; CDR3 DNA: TGTGCCAGTAGTACTCAGGGGGCCCGATTCACAGATACGCAGTATTTT
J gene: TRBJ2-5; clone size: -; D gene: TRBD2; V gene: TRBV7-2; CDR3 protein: CASSQRLAGVRYQETQYF; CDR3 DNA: TGTGCCAGCAGCCAACGACTAGCGGGGGTCAGGTACCAAGAGACCCAGTACTTC
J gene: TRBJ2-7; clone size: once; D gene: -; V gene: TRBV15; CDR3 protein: CATSRQGRGEQYF; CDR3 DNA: TGTGCCACCAGCAGACAGGGGCGGGGGGAGCAGTACTTC
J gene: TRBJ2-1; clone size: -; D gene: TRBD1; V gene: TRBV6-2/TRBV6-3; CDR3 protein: CASSTWGDRAINEQFF; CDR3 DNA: TGTGCCAGCAGTACTTGGGGGGACAGGGCTATCAATGAGCAGTTCTTC
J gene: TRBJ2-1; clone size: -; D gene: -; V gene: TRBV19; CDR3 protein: CASSLSGGTDSYNEQFF; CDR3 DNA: TGTGCCAGTAGTCTCTCCGGCGGGACAGACAGCTACAATGAGCAGTTCTTC
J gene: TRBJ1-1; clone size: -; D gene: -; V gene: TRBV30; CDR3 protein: CAWSVYTEAFF; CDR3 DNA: TGTGCCTGGAGTGTTTATACAGAAGCTTTCTTT
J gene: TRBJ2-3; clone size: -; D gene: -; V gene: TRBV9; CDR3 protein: CASSPPGYGTDTQYF; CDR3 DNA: TGTGCCAGCAGCCCCCCCGGGTACGGCACAGATACGCAGTATTTT
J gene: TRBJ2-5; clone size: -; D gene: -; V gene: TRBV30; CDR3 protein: CAWSGQETQYF; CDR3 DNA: TGTGCCTGGAGCGGCCAAGAGACCCAGTACTTC
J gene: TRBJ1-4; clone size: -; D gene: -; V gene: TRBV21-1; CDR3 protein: CASSPRQGCEKLFF; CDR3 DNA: TGTGCCAGCAGCCCACGACAGGGTTGTGAAAAACTGTTTTTT
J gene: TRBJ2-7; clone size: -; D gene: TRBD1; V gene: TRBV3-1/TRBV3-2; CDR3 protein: CASSHTGGAYEQYF; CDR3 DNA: TGTGCCAGCAGCCACACAGGGGGAGCCTACGAGCAGTACTTC